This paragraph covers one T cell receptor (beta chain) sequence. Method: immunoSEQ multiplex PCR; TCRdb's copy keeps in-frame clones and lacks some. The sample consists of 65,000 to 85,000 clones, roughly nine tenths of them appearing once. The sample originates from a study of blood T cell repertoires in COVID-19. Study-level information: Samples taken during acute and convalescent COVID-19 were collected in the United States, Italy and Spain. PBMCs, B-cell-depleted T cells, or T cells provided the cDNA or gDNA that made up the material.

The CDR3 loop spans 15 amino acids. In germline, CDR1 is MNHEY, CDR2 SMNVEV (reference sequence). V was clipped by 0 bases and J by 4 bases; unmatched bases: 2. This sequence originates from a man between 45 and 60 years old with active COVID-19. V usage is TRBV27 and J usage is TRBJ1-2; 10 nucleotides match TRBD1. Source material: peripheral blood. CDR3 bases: TGTGCCAGCAGTTTATCCAGACAGGGGGCCTATGGCTACACCTTC. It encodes CASSLSRQGAYGYTF.